The next 7 T cell receptor beta chains were all read from a single sample in a study of T-cell memory formation after mild COVID-19. MiXCR, run by TCRdb on the 5' RACE reads, gives a single entry per CDR3 protein. Of 75,000 to 95,000 distinct CDR3 sequences listed, 13% are singletons. Sequenced material: PBMCs or a T cell subset sorted from them (not recorded which). Every receptor here comes from an adult woman who had mild COVID-19 (a few samples of this study predate the infection). Cell type and time point are not known.

The rearrangement uses TRBV9 and TRBJ2-7; TRBD2 aligns across 10 bases. The CDR3 length is 16 residues. The germline V gene has CDR1 SGDLS and CDR2 YYNGEE. V trimming: 4 bases; J trimming: 1 base; junction bases outside the gene matches: 8. CDR3 nucleotides: TGTGCCAGCAGCCCTACGGGGACTAGCGTATCCTACGAGCAGTACTTC. This translates into CASSPTGTSVSYEQYF.

This clonotype was seen a few times. The chain links TRBV7-9 to TRBJ2-7; perhaps TRBD2 as D (5 bases). The germline gives CDR1 SEHNR, CDR2 FQNEAQ (reference sequence). CDR3 length equals 13 residues. The V end lost 1 base, the J end lost 3 bases, and 7 bases lay between the germline ends. The CDR3 bases are TGTGCCAGCAGCTTAGTCGGGAACTACGAGCAGTACTTC. Its translation: CASSLVGNYEQYF.

The V call is TRBV12-3 or TRBV12-4, the J call TRBJ2-1; TRBD1 is a possible D gene (6 bases). The CDR3 is 15 residues long. Deletions cut 5 bases from V and 0 bases from J, with 11 bases between. CDR3 DNA sequence: TGTGCCAGCAGTATTCGACAGGACTCCTACAATGAGCAGTTCTTC. It translates to CASSIRQDSYNEQFF.

This clonotype has just a few counts. The chain links TRBV29-1 to TRBJ2-3; the D is unclear. The CDR3 totals 13 residues. CDR1 and CDR2 from the germline V gene are SQVTM and ANQGSEA. V lost 3 bases and J lost 2, with 9 bases in between. Written as DNA, the CDR3 is TGCAGCGTTGATGGAGATAACACAGATACGCAGTATTTT. It codes for CSVDGDNTDTQYF.

This clonotype has just a few counts. The V call is TRBV28, the J call TRBJ2-3, with a tentative D call TRBD2 (6 bases). V was trimmed by 3 bases and J by 3 bases, leaving 13 bases between them. The germline V gene encodes CDR1 MDHEN and CDR2 SYDVKM. CDR3 length equals 15 residues. The DNA for the CDR3 is TGTGCCAGCAGTTTTTCCCGGACTATGACAGATACGCAGTATTTT. Translated: CASSFSRTMTDTQYF.

The chain combines TRBV4-1 with TRBJ1-1, with D perhaps TRBD1 (5 bases). In germline, CDR1 is MGHRA, CDR2 YSYEKL. The CDR3 sequence is 14 residues long. V was cut by 2 bases and J by 0 bases, with 7 bases left in between. Here the CDR3 DNA reads TGCGCCAGCAGCCAAACGACAGTGAACACTGAAGCTTTCTTT. Translated: CASSQTTVNTEAFF.

This clonotype came up a few times. The V call is TRBV19, the J call TRBJ2-3; 9 bases match TRBD1. V lost 6 bases and J lost 1; bases outside the gene matches: 8. CDR3 length equals 16 residues. CDR1 is LNHDA, CDR2 SQIVND, per germline (reference sequence). The CDR3 loop is CASSTLDRGGTDTQYF. The DNA of the CDR3 is TGTGCCAGTAGCACCCTGGACAGGGGCGGCACAGATACGCAGTATTTT.